The TCR beta chain described here comes from a study of shared clonotypes between healthy human individuals. As for the study in general: Researchers assigned three CD4 naive, three CD4 memory, two CD8 naive and one CD8 memory plate to each donor. Whole-study results and caveats: Large sequencing depth failed to make sorted-subset sequencing complete, rarefaction showed.

Naive CD8 cells lacked CD45RO, underwent positive selection for CCR7 and left out terminally differentiated effector memory CD45RA+ cells. A few counts support this clone. As yet, its antigen is unknown. Additional DNA sequences in this sample encode the identical CDR3. V shed 0 bases and J shed 5 bases, with 7 bases lying between them. Per the germline V gene, CDR1 is MNHEY and CDR2 is SVGAGI. This CDR3 region has 13 residues. Deep-level running was used for the assay. Every subset's genomic DNA went evenly onto several immunoSEQ plates. The assay was immunoSEQ multiplex PCR, and TCRdb's table has in-frame clones only and misses some. The data show about 1,800,000 clones, with roughly 94% seen just once and 1% to 1.5% held by the top ten.

Sequenced sample: naive CD8+ T cells sorted from blood. The source of this sequence is a man aged 18 to 29 in good health. This chain connects TRBV6-5 to TRBJ1-2; D is unclear. The CDR3 loop reads CASSYSEGYGYTF. CDR3 DNA sequence: TGTGCCAGCAGTTACTCGGAGGGTTATGGCTACACCTTC.